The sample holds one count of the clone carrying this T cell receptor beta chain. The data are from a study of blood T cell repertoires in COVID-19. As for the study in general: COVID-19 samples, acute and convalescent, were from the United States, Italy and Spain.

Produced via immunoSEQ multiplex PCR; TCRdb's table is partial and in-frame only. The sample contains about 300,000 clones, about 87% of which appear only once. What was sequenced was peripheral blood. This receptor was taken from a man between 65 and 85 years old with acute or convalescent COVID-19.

The CDR3 protein is CASSLMTGGGPPLHF. The CDR3 DNA sequence: TGTGCCAGCAGTTTAATGACAGGGGGAGGGCCACCCCTCCACTTT. The V and J genes are TRBV27 and TRBJ1-6; 9 bases align to TRBD1. With 2 bases clipped from V and 11 bases from J, the junction kept 7 bases outside the gene matches. Germline V CDR1 and CDR2: MNHEY, SMNVEV (reference sequence). The CDR3 extends over 15 amino acids.